This TCR beta chain emerged from a study of post-analysis software for immune sequencing data. The study's findings and limits: Five TRBV segments, including TRBV5-6, TRBV5-1 and TRBV20-1, were more frequent in patients than controls.

Prepared TCR beta cDNA libraries contained unique molecular identifiers. TCRdb used MiXCR to reprocess the PCR reads, holding one entry per CDR3 protein. The data contain hundreds of thousands of distinct CDR3 sequences, roughly 38% of them singletons. For this clonotype: The antigen remains unidentified.

The CDR3 covers 14 residues. V dropped 1 base and J dropped 5 bases, with 8 bases sitting between them. Germline CDR1 reads MDHEN; CDR2 reads SYDVKM. The sample comprised blood. The V and J genes are TRBV28 and TRBJ1-4; D not certain. This sequence originates from a girl aged 2-15 years with multiple sclerosis. CDR3 nucleotides: TGTGCCAGCAGTTTATCCGGGAGCAATGAAAAACTGTTTTTT. Protein sequence: CASSLSGSNEKLFF.